This is a list of T cell receptor beta chains from one sample in a study of blood T cell repertoires in COVID-19. Generated by immunoSEQ multiplex PCR, the TCRdb table keeps only in-frame clones and is missing some. The sample has over 50,000 clones; 84% are singletons. The sample was peripheral blood. The receptors were gathered from a man aged 60-69 years with COVID-19, enrolled during active disease. Each CDR3 is given with its conserved first and last residue. The D gene is left open where the match is weak. Clone size, where shown, is once, few, many, or a class for clones that have expanded.

clone_size: .; j_call: TRBJ1-6; cdr3_length: 16; d_call: .; v_call: TRBV11-2; cdr3_aa: CASVDLKGKNNSPLHF; cdr3_nt: TGTGCCAGCGTTGACCTTAAGGGGAAGAATAATTCACCCCTCCACTTT
clone_size: .; j_call: TRBJ2-3; cdr3_length: 15; d_call: TRBD2; v_call: TRBV5-4; cdr3_aa: CASSQGLAGGDTQYF; cdr3_nt: TGTGCCAGCAGCCAAGGACTAGCGGGGGGAGATACGCAGTATTTT
clone_size: .; j_call: TRBJ1-6; cdr3_length: 12; d_call: .; v_call: TRBV27; cdr3_aa: CASSLSSSPLHF; cdr3_nt: TGTGCCAGCAGTTTATCTAGTTCACCCCTCCACTTT
clone_size: .; j_call: TRBJ1-5; cdr3_length: 16; d_call: .; v_call: TRBV7-9; cdr3_aa: CASSSSGVGHDQPQHF; cdr3_nt: TGTGCCAGCAGCTCCTCGGGGGTTGGGCACGATCAGCCCCAGCATTTT
clone_size: .; j_call: TRBJ2-7; cdr3_length: 14; d_call: TRBD1; v_call: TRBV6-5; cdr3_aa: CASGRTGQSYEQYF; cdr3_nt: TGTGCCAGCGGAAGGACGGGACAGTCCTACGAGCAGTACTTC
clone_size: .; j_call: TRBJ1-2; cdr3_length: 13; d_call: .; v_call: TRBV28; cdr3_aa: CASSLVSGRGYTF; cdr3_nt: TGTGCCAGCAGTTTAGTCAGCGGGCGCGGCTACACCTTC
clone_size: .; j_call: TRBJ2-7; cdr3_length: 16; d_call: TRBD2; v_call: TRBV28; cdr3_aa: CASSQAPLADMYEQYF; cdr3_nt: TGTGCCAGCAGTCAAGCCCCCCTAGCGGACATGTACGAGCAGTACTTC
clone_size: once; j_call: TRBJ2-7; cdr3_length: 16; d_call: .; v_call: TRBV21-1; cdr3_aa: CASSKGSLGSSYEQYF; cdr3_nt: TGTGCCAGCAGCAAAGGGAGTCTTGGGAGCTCCTACGAGCAGTACTTC
clone_size: .; j_call: TRBJ2-5; cdr3_length: 15; d_call: TRBD2; v_call: TRBV5-1; cdr3_aa: CASSLVASGRETQYF; cdr3_nt: TGCGCCAGCAGCTTGGTTGCTAGCGGGAGGGAGACCCAGTACTTC
clone_size: .; j_call: TRBJ1-4; cdr3_length: 14; d_call: TRBD1; v_call: TRBV19; cdr3_aa: CASSRQGFNEKLFF; cdr3_nt: TGTGCCAGTAGTCGACAGGGGTTTAATGAAAAACTGTTTTTT
clone_size: .; j_call: TRBJ2-5; cdr3_length: 15; d_call: TRBD1; v_call: TRBV6-5; cdr3_aa: CASSYYRGLQETQYF; cdr3_nt: TGTGCCAGCAGTTACTACAGGGGCCTCCAAGAGACCCAGTACTTC
clone_size: .; j_call: TRBJ1-1; cdr3_length: 15; d_call: TRBD1; v_call: TRBV6-6; cdr3_aa: CASSYPGTGLPEAFF; cdr3_nt: TGTGCCAGCAGTTACCCAGGGACAGGTTTACCAGAAGCTTTCTTT
clone_size: .; j_call: TRBJ2-3; cdr3_length: 14; d_call: TRBD2; v_call: TRBV2; cdr3_aa: CASTIGGGEDTQYF; cdr3_nt: TGTGCCAGCACAATCGGCGGGGGGGAGGATACGCAGTATTTT
clone_size: .; j_call: TRBJ2-7; cdr3_length: 16; d_call: TRBD1; v_call: TRBV5-1; cdr3_aa: CASSLLPGQGTYEQYF; cdr3_nt: TGCGCCAGCAGCTTGCTTCCGGGACAGGGGACCTACGAGCAGTACTTC
clone_size: once; j_call: TRBJ1-2; cdr3_length: 14; d_call: .; v_call: TRBV19; cdr3_aa: CASSERQDLYGYTF; cdr3_nt: TGTGCCAGTAGTGAGAGACAGGACCTCTATGGCTACACCTTC
clone_size: .; j_call: TRBJ1-1; cdr3_length: 13; d_call: TRBD1; v_call: TRBV28; cdr3_aa: CASSRQGGTEAFF; cdr3_nt: TGTGCCAGCAGTCGACAGGGGGGCACTGAAGCTTTCTTT
clone_size: .; j_call: TRBJ1-3; cdr3_length: 15; d_call: TRBD1; v_call: TRBV6-6; cdr3_aa: CASSPHGTGENTIYF; cdr3_nt: TGTGCCAGCAGTCCTCACGGGACAGGGGAAAACACCATATATTTT
clone_size: .; j_call: TRBJ2-2; cdr3_length: 17; d_call: .; v_call: TRBV7-9; cdr3_aa: CASSLARPRGRGGELFF; cdr3_nt: TGTGCCAGCAGCTTAGCGCGCCCCCGGGGTCGGGGCGGGGAGCTGTTTTTT
clone_size: once; j_call: TRBJ1-4; cdr3_length: 14; d_call: .; v_call: TRBV19; cdr3_aa: CASSTVWRSEKLFF; cdr3_nt: TGTGCCAGTAGCACCGTCTGGAGGAGTGAAAAACTGTTTTTT
clone_size: .; j_call: TRBJ1-6; cdr3_length: 17; d_call: .; v_call: TRBV2; cdr3_aa: CASSEVGGAYSNSPLHF; cdr3_nt: TGTGCCAGCAGTGAAGTGGGGGGGGCGTATTCTAATTCACCCCTCCACTTT
clone_size: .; j_call: TRBJ1-2; cdr3_length: 15; d_call: .; v_call: TRBV4-1; cdr3_aa: CASSVRVQLDYGYTF; cdr3_nt: TGCGCCAGCAGCGTCCGGGTCCAGCTGGACTATGGCTACACCTTC
clone_size: .; j_call: TRBJ1-1; cdr3_length: 15; d_call: .; v_call: TRBV18; cdr3_aa: CASSPLGARDTEAFF; cdr3_nt: TGTGCCAGCTCACCGCTGGGAGCAAGGGACACTGAAGCTTTCTTT
clone_size: .; j_call: TRBJ2-5; cdr3_length: 17; d_call: TRBD2; v_call: TRBV5-4; cdr3_aa: CASSPPWAGAGQETQYF; cdr3_nt: TGTGCCAGCAGCCCCCCATGGGCGGGAGCGGGCCAAGAGACCCAGTACTTC
clone_size: .; j_call: TRBJ2-2; cdr3_length: 15; d_call: .; v_call: TRBV6-5; cdr3_aa: CASSYSPGDTGELFF; cdr3_nt: TGTGCCAGCAGTTACTCGCCAGGGGACACCGGGGAGCTGTTTTTT
clone_size: .; j_call: TRBJ1-5; cdr3_length: 15; d_call: .; v_call: TRBV5-5; cdr3_aa: CASSPGYLGNQPQHF; cdr3_nt: TGTGCCAGCAGCCCAGGTTACTTGGGCAATCAGCCCCAGCATTTT
clone_size: once; j_call: TRBJ1-1; cdr3_length: 11; d_call: .; v_call: TRBV12-3/TRBV12-4; cdr3_aa: CASGQNTEAFF; cdr3_nt: TGTGCCAGCGGCCAGAACACTGAAGCTTTCTTT
clone_size: once; j_call: TRBJ2-1; cdr3_length: 15; d_call: TRBD2; v_call: TRBV7-2; cdr3_aa: CASSLLGGVGGEQFF; cdr3_nt: TGTGCCAGCAGCTTATTGGGGGGGGTTGGTGGGGAGCAGTTCTTC
clone_size: .; j_call: TRBJ2-2; cdr3_length: 13; d_call: TRBD1; v_call: TRBV10-1; cdr3_aa: CASSTGGTGELFF; cdr3_nt: TGCGCCAGCAGTACAGGGGGCACCGGGGAGCTGTTTTTT
clone_size: .; j_call: TRBJ2-1; cdr3_length: 12; d_call: TRBD1; v_call: TRBV24-1; cdr3_aa: CATSDQDRGLFF; cdr3_nt: TGTGCCACCAGTGACCAGGACAGGGGTTTGTTCTTC
clone_size: .; j_call: TRBJ2-1; cdr3_length: 15; d_call: TRBD2; v_call: TRBV6-1; cdr3_aa: CASSEPAGAYNEQFF; cdr3_nt: TGTGCCAGCAGTGAACCAGCGGGGGCCTACAATGAGCAGTTCTTC
clone_size: .; j_call: TRBJ1-2; cdr3_length: 15; d_call: TRBD1; v_call: TRBV29-1; cdr3_aa: CSVRQGSTSNYGYTF; cdr3_nt: TGCAGCGTTCGACAGGGCTCGACCTCTAACTATGGCTACACCTTC
clone_size: .; j_call: TRBJ1-2; cdr3_length: 13; d_call: .; v_call: TRBV30; cdr3_aa: CAWSVSRADGYTF; cdr3_nt: TGTGCCTGGAGTGTAAGCAGGGCGGATGGCTACACCTTC
clone_size: .; j_call: TRBJ1-4; cdr3_length: 16; d_call: TRBD1; v_call: TRBV5-1; cdr3_aa: CASSSGRDRRNEKLFF; cdr3_nt: TGCGCCAGCAGCTCAGGACGGGACAGGAGGAATGAAAAACTGTTTTTT
clone_size: .; j_call: TRBJ1-1; cdr3_length: 17; d_call: .; v_call: TRBV19; cdr3_aa: CASRHPLEGRGDTEAFF; cdr3_nt: TGTGCCAGTAGACACCCCCTCGAGGGCCGGGGAGACACTGAAGCTTTCTTT
clone_size: once; j_call: TRBJ2-7; cdr3_length: 13; d_call: .; v_call: TRBV28; cdr3_aa: CASSLNRDYEQYF; cdr3_nt: TGTGCCAGCAGTTTAAACAGGGACTACGAGCAGTACTTC
clone_size: .; j_call: TRBJ2-7; cdr3_length: 16; d_call: TRBD2; v_call: TRBV5-1; cdr3_aa: CASSPASGGALGEQYF; cdr3_nt: TGCGCCAGCAGCCCAGCTAGCGGGGGGGCCCTAGGTGAGCAGTACTTC
clone_size: .; j_call: TRBJ2-7; cdr3_length: 16; d_call: TRBD1; v_call: TRBV6-2/TRBV6-3; cdr3_aa: CASSSTRTGSSYEQYF; cdr3_nt: TGTGCCAGCAGTTCTACACGGACAGGGAGCTCCTACGAGCAGTACTTC
clone_size: once; j_call: TRBJ1-4; cdr3_length: 13; d_call: TRBD1; v_call: TRBV2; cdr3_aa: CANTGQGTEKLFF; cdr3_nt: TGTGCCAATACAGGACAGGGTACGGAAAAACTGTTTTTT
clone_size: .; j_call: TRBJ1-5; cdr3_length: 13; d_call: .; v_call: TRBV10-3; cdr3_aa: CAISDGGKEPQHF; cdr3_nt: TGTGCCATCAGTGACGGGGGAAAAGAGCCCCAGCATTTT
clone_size: many; j_call: TRBJ1-2; cdr3_length: 14; d_call: TRBD1; v_call: TRBV13; cdr3_aa: CASSWGQGAEGYTF; cdr3_nt: TGTGCCAGCAGCTGGGGACAGGGGGCGGAGGGCTACACCTTC
clone_size: .; j_call: TRBJ2-3; cdr3_length: 11; d_call: .; v_call: TRBV29-1; cdr3_aa: CSVSHRDTQYF; cdr3_nt: TGCAGCGTTTCTCACAGAGATACGCAGTATTTT
clone_size: .; j_call: TRBJ1-3; cdr3_length: 16; d_call: .; v_call: TRBV14; cdr3_aa: CASSQGAFFSGNTIYF; cdr3_nt: TGTGCCAGCAGCCAAGGGGCCTTCTTCTCTGGAAACACCATATATTTT
clone_size: .; j_call: TRBJ2-2; cdr3_length: 13; d_call: .; v_call: TRBV5-4; cdr3_aa: CASRGLDTGELFF; cdr3_nt: TGTGCCAGCAGGGGGCTTGACACCGGGGAGCTGTTTTTT
clone_size: .; j_call: TRBJ1-5; cdr3_length: 16; d_call: TRBD1; v_call: TRBV20-1; cdr3_aa: CSASRGQGRWDQPQHF; cdr3_nt: TGCAGTGCTAGTAGGGGGCAGGGACGATGGGATCAGCCCCAGCATTTT
clone_size: .; j_call: TRBJ1-1; cdr3_length: 15; d_call: TRBD1; v_call: TRBV9; cdr3_aa: CASSHTTGIGTEAFF; cdr3_nt: TGTGCCAGCAGCCACACGACAGGGATCGGCACTGAAGCTTTCTTT
clone_size: .; j_call: TRBJ2-1; cdr3_length: 13; d_call: .; v_call: TRBV14; cdr3_aa: CASSRGVSNEQFF; cdr3_nt: TGTGCCAGCAGCCGGGGGGTCAGCAATGAGCAGTTCTTC
clone_size: .; j_call: TRBJ2-1; cdr3_length: 15; d_call: TRBD2; v_call: TRBV4-1; cdr3_aa: CASSQENSGAREQFF; cdr3_nt: TGCGCCAGCAGCCAAGAGAATAGCGGGGCTCGTGAGCAGTTCTTC
clone_size: few; j_call: TRBJ1-4; cdr3_length: 16; d_call: .; v_call: TRBV10-3; cdr3_aa: CAISPSTSAANEKLFF; cdr3_nt: TGTGCCATCAGCCCTTCAACTTCGGCGGCTAATGAAAAACTGTTTTTT
clone_size: .; j_call: TRBJ1-2; cdr3_length: 12; d_call: .; v_call: TRBV12-3/TRBV12-4; cdr3_aa: CASSQTGYGYTF; cdr3_nt: TGTGCCAGCAGCCAGACAGGCTATGGCTACACCTTC
clone_size: .; j_call: TRBJ2-7; cdr3_length: 15; d_call: .; v_call: TRBV27; cdr3_aa: CASSLSLSVRGEQYF; cdr3_nt: TGTGCCAGCAGTTTATCTCTCAGCGTCAGAGGCGAGCAGTACTTC
clone_size: .; j_call: TRBJ1-2; cdr3_length: 15; d_call: .; v_call: TRBV7-9; cdr3_aa: CASSLRDFANYGYTF; cdr3_nt: TGTGCCAGCAGCCTCCGGGACTTTGCTAACTATGGCTACACCTTC
clone_size: .; j_call: TRBJ1-5; cdr3_length: 15; d_call: .; v_call: TRBV7-5; cdr3_aa: CVRSLRPPRYQPQHF; cdr3_nt: TGTGTCAGAAGCTTAAGGCCCCCTAGGTATCAGCCCCAGCATTTT
clone_size: .; j_call: TRBJ1-1; cdr3_length: 18; d_call: .; v_call: TRBV6-1; cdr3_aa: CASSEIKMWARAPIRAFF; cdr3_nt: TGTGCCAGCAGTGAAATAAAGATGTGGGCGCGGGCCCCCATACGCGCTTTCTTT
clone_size: .; j_call: TRBJ2-7; cdr3_length: 17; d_call: TRBD2; v_call: TRBV12-5; cdr3_aa: CASGLDRGLAGDYEQYF; cdr3_nt: TGTGCTAGTGGTTTGGACCGGGGACTAGCGGGGGACTACGAGCAGTACTTC